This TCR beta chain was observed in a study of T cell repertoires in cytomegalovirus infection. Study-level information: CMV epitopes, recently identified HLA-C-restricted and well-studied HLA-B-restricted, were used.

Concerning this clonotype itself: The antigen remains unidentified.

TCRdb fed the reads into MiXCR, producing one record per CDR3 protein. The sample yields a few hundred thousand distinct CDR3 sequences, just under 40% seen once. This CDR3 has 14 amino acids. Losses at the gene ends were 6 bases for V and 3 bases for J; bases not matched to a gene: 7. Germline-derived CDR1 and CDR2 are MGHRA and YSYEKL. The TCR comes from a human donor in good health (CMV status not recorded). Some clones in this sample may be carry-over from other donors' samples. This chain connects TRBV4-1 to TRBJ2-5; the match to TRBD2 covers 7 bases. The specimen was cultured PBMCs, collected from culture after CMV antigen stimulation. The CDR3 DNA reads TGCGCCAGCAGACGGGAGGAGGAGGAAGAGACCCAGTACTTC. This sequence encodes CASRREEEEETQYF.